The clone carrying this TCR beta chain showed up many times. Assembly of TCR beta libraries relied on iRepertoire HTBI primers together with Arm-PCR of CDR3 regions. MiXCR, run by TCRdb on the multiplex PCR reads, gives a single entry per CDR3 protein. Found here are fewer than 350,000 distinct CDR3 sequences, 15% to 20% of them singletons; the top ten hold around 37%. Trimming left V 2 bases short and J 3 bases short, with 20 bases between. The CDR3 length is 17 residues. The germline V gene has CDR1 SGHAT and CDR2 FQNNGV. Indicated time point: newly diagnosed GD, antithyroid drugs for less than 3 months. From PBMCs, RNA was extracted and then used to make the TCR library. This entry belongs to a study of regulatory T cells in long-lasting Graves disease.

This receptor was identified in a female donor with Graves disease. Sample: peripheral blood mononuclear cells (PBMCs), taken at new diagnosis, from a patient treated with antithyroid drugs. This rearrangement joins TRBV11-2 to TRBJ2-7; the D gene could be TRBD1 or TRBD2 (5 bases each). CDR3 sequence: CASSLSIPRDGDYEQYF. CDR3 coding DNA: TGTGCCAGCAGCTTAAGTATCCCCCGGGACGGGGACTACGAGCAGTACTTC.